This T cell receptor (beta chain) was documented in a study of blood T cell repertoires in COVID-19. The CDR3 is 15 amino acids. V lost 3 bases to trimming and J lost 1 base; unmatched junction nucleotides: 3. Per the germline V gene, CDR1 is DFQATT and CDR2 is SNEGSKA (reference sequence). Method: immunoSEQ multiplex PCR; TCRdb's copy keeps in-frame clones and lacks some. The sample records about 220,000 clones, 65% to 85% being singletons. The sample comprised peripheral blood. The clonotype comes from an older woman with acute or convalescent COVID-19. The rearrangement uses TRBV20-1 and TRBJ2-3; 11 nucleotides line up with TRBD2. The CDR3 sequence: CSASRGLAGTDTQYF. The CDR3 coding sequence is TGCAGTGCTAGTAGGGGACTAGCGGGCACAGATACGCAGTATTTT.